Listed below are T cell receptor beta chains from one sample, sequenced in a study of T cells in Graves' hyperthyroidism and ophthalmopathy. TCRdb re-derived calls from the multiplex PCR reads in MiXCR, one entry per CDR3 protein. The table has about 620,000 distinct CDR3 sequences, about a sixth seen once. The sequencing sample was made of blood. The receptors derive from a woman aged 30 to 39 with Graves' hyperthyroidism. Each CDR3 is given with its conserved first and last residue. D genes are given only for firm matches. Clone size, where shown, is once, few, many, or a class for clones that have expanded.

d_call j_call v_call clone_size cdr3_aa cdr3_nt
NA TRBJ2-7 TRBV3-1 NA CASSQVGGAYEQYF TGTGCCAGCAGCCAAGTCGGAGGGGCCTACGAGCAGTACTTC
TRBD1 TRBJ1-5 TRBV28 many CASRGQGLWPQHF TGTGCCAGCAGGGGACAGGGGTTATGGCCCCAGCATTTT
NA TRBJ1-1 TRBV11-3 many CASSLRTRDTEAFF TGTGCCAGCAGCTTACGAACGAGGGACACTGAAGCTTTCTTT
TRBD2 TRBJ2-2 TRBV12-3/TRBV12-4 many CASSPLAGVTGELFF TGTGCCAGCAGCCCTCTAGCGGGAGTAACCGGGGAGCTGTTTTTT
TRBD1 TRBJ2-7 TRBV12-3/TRBV12-4 many CASSRQGTYEQYF TGTGCCAGCAGCCGACAGGGGACCTACGAGCAGTACTTC
NA TRBJ2-3 TRBV4-3 many CASSQDASTDTQYF TGCGCCAGCAGCCAAGATGCCAGCACAGATACGCAGTATTTT
NA TRBJ2-7 TRBV28 many CASRIHGWYEQYF TGTGCCAGCAGAATCCATGGCTGGTACGAGCAGTACTTC
NA TRBJ2-1 TRBV7-2 many CASSLASYDEQFF TGTGCCAGCAGCTTAGCGTCTTACGATGAGCAGTTCTTC
NA TRBJ1-1 TRBV28 many CASSETPTPPEAFF TGTGCCAGCAGTGAAACACCCACCCCCCCTGAAGCTTTCTTT
NA TRBJ1-4 TRBV20-1 NA CSASYRFSGMTGGNEKLFF TGCAGTGCTAGTTATAGATTCAGCGGGATGACTGGGGGTAATGAAAAACTGTTTTTT
NA TRBJ2-1 TRBV7-2 many CASSFARSGTGHNEQFF TGTGCCAGCAGCTTCGCCCGGAGCGGGACAGGCCACAATGAGCAGTTCTTC
NA TRBJ2-5 TRBV24-1 many CATGGIQETQYF TGTGCCACCGGGGGGATACAAGAGACCCAGTACTTC